These 5 T cell receptor beta chains originate from one sample sequenced in a study of cytomegalovirus exposure and HLA in healthy donors. Primers included in the PCR were 60 Vbeta and 13 Jbeta primers. Measured with immunoSEQ multiplex PCR; TCRdb has only the in-frame clones, and not every one. The sample includes over 65,000 clones, about four fifths of them seen just once. Source material: PBMCs. The receptors come from a woman between 40 and 50 years old in good health and CMV-seropositive.

The rearrangement uses TRBV18 and TRBJ1-2, with 9 positions matching TRBD1. Germline-derived CDR1 and CDR2 are KGHSH and LQKENI. V lost 3 bases and J lost 4; bases outside the gene matches: 3. The CDR3 has 14 residues. This CDR3 is CASSPGTGPYGYTF. The DNA of the CDR3 is TGTGCCAGCTCACCCGGGACAGGGCCCTATGGCTACACCTTC.

The rearrangement uses TRBV30 and TRBJ2-7; D perhaps matches TRBD2 (6 bases). V lost 4 bases and J lost 0, with 7 bases in between. The CDR3 loop spans 12 amino acids. The germline gives CDR1 GTSNPN, CDR2 SVGIG (reference sequence). CDR3 in DNA: TGTGCCTGGATCGGGAGCTCCTACGAGCAGTACTTC. This gives the protein CAWIGSSYEQYF.

The J gene is TRBJ1-2, the V gene TRBV18; a weak D match, TRBD1 (5 bases). The CDR3 runs 13 residues. Germline V CDR1 and CDR2: KGHSH, LQKENI. V lost 4 bases to trimming and J lost 2 bases, with 8 bases between them. CDR3 nucleotides: TGTGCCAGCTCACAACAGGACAACTATGGCTACACCTTC. This encodes CASSQQDNYGYTF.

This clone was counted between two and nine times. The V call is TRBV11-2, the J call TRBJ2-7; 7 bases agree with TRBD1. Germline V gene lookup returns CDR1 SGHAT and CDR2 FQNNGV. This CDR3 region has 16 residues. V lost 4 bases, J lost 0 bases, and 9 bases stayed unmatched. The CDR3 bases are TGTGCCAGCAGCTCGGCCGGGACAGTAGACTCCTACGAGCAGTACTTC. Its translation: CASSSAGTVDSYEQYF.

This sequence joins TRBV14 and TRBJ2-1; D unclear. Germline values: CDR1 SGHDN, CDR2 FVKESK. The CDR3 is made up of 14 amino acids. Trimming took off 4 bases at V and 5 bases at J, with 12 bases between the two ends. The CDR3 is CASSLHLIDNEQFF. CDR3 nucleotides: TGTGCCAGCAGCCTGCATCTAATCGACAATGAGCAGTTCTTC.